These T cell receptor beta chains were read from a single sample in a study of cytomegalovirus exposure and HLA in healthy donors. The data were produced by immunoSEQ multiplex PCR, yet TCRdb's version contains in-frame clones alone and is incomplete. The data show roughly 140,000 clones, with around 80% seen just once and approximately 5.5% held by the top ten. Material for sequencing was PBMCs. These receptors came from a man younger than 40 in good health and CMV-seropositive. Both conserved end residues are part of each CDR3. The order of the fields is V gene, clone size, D gene, J gene, CDR3 DNA, CDR3 protein. D genes are given only for firm matches. The size of a clone is reported for some rows only, either as once, few or many, or as a class for expanded clones.

V: TRBV19
size: -
D: TRBD1
J: TRBJ1-1
DNA: TGTGCCAGTAGTCCTCGGACAGGGGGAATGAACACTGAAGCTTTCTTT
CDR3: CASSPRTGGMNTEAFF

V: TRBV7-9
size: -
D: -
J: TRBJ1-1
DNA: TGTGCCAGCACCACAATGAACACTGAAGCTTTCTTT
CDR3: CASTTMNTEAFF

V: TRBV19
size: few
D: TRBD1
J: TRBJ1-3
DNA: TGTGCCAGTTACAGGACAGGGAAAAGAAACACCATATATTTT
CDR3: CASYRTGKRNTIYF

V: TRBV7-9
size: -
D: -
J: TRBJ2-3
DNA: TGTGCCAGCAGCTTCGGGAAAGATACGCAGTATTTT
CDR3: CASSFGKDTQYF

V: TRBV7-2
size: -
D: TRBD2
J: TRBJ2-7
DNA: TGTGCCAGCAGCTTAGATCCTAGCGGGTATGAGTACTTC
CDR3: CASSLDPSGYEYF

V: TRBV6-5
size: -
D: TRBD1
J: TRBJ1-1
DNA: TGTGCCAGCAGTGCCCCCCGGACAGGGGTTACTGAAGCTTTCTTT
CDR3: CASSAPRTGVTEAFF

V: TRBV7-9
size: -
D: -
J: TRBJ2-7
DNA: TGTGCCAGCAGCGAGTACGGGACACCACGAAGCGAGCAGTACTTC
CDR3: CASSEYGTPRSEQYF

V: TRBV5-5
size: -
D: TRBD1
J: TRBJ1-5
DNA: TGTGCCAGCATCAAGATCACGGGGACAGCAGATCAGCCCCAGCATTTT
CDR3: CASIKITGTADQPQHF

V: TRBV11-3
size: -
D: -
J: TRBJ2-7
DNA: TGTGCCAGCAGCCGCGGACAGACCGAGCAGTACTTC
CDR3: CASSRGQTEQYF

V: TRBV4-1
size: -
D: -
J: TRBJ1-2
DNA: TGCGCCAGCAGCCTTGTTGGGGGCCCACTCTATGGCTACACCTTC
CDR3: CASSLVGGPLYGYTF

V: TRBV30
size: -
D: -
J: TRBJ2-3
DNA: TGTGCCTGGATCCCCCTCCGAGGGGATACGCAGTATTTT
CDR3: CAWIPLRGDTQYF

V: TRBV25-1
size: -
D: TRBD1
J: TRBJ1-2
DNA: TGTGCCAGCAGTGTGGGGACAGGGGATGGCTACACCTTC
CDR3: CASSVGTGDGYTF